Following are 13 T cell receptor beta chains from one sample sequenced in a study of T cell repertoires in cytomegalovirus infection. TCRdb re-derived calls from the reads in MiXCR, one entry per CDR3 protein. The sample lists 450,000 to 650,000 distinct CDR3 sequences, 40% occurring once. These receptors' antigens are unknown. The source material was cultured PBMCs, sampled from culture after CMV antigen stimulation. These receptors originate from a human donor in good health (CMV status not recorded). Some clones in this sample may be carry-over from other donors' samples.

This rearrangement joins TRBV12-3 or TRBV12-4 to TRBJ1-6; a weak D match, TRBD1 (5 bases). This CDR3 spans 15 amino acids. The ends were cut back, 5 bases at V and 13 bases at J, with 21 bases in the middle. CDR3 coding DNA: TGTGCCAGCAGTCCCGGGAGTCGGTTAGGGGTGCCCCTCCACTTT. This gives the protein CASSPGSRLGVPLHF.

The V call is TRBV19, the J call TRBJ1-4; no firm D call. Trimming cost V 7 bases and J 6 bases, with 15 bases left between them. CDR1 and CDR2 (germline): LNHDA, SQIVND (reference sequence). CDR3 length: 14 residues. The CDR3 reads CASTRTFRYEKLFF. CDR3 DNA sequence: TGTGCCAGTACGAGAACCTTTCGGTATGAAAAACTGTTTTTT.

This chain uses TRBV7-4 with TRBJ2-7, with D unclear. The V end lost 0 bases, the J end lost 2 bases, and 14 bases lay between the germline ends. The CDR3 covers 16 residues. From germline, CDR1 is SGHVT and CDR2 SQSDAQ. The CDR3 bases are TGTGCCAGCAGCTTAGCGGCCATCTCATCTACCTACGAGCAGTACTTC. It yields the protein CASSLAAISSTYEQYF.

The chain employs TRBV7-6 and TRBJ2-5, with D possibly TRBD1 on 6 matching bases. V was trimmed by 6 bases and J by 5 bases, leaving 10 bases between them. The CDR3 has 12 amino acids. Germline CDR1 is SGHVS and CDR2 is FNYEAQ. The DNA of the CDR3 is TGTGCCAGCAGTTTCCAGGGGGAGACCCAGTACTTC. Residues: CASSFQGETQYF.

The chain uses TRBV10-3 and TRBJ2-1; D unclear. Trimming pared 0 bases from V and 5 bases from J, leaving 5 bases between. CDR3 size: 13 residues. The germline V gene has CDR1 ENHRY and CDR2 SYGVKD. Here the CDR3 DNA reads TGTGCCATCAGTGAGTCTGGAAACAATGAGCAGTTCTTC. Translation gives CAISESGNNEQFF.

The rearrangement joins TRBV7-6 to TRBJ2-1, with D uncertain. The germline CDR1 and CDR2 sequences are SGHVS and FNYEAQ. V lost 5 bases and J 6 bases, leaving 14 bases between the germline ends. The CDR3 sequence is 14 residues long. The CDR3 spells CASSHRVLSNEQFF. The CDR3 coding sequence is TGTGCCAGCAGCCACCGGGTCCTCTCCAATGAGCAGTTCTTC.

In this sample, this clonotype turned up a few times. This chain uses TRBV6-6 with TRBJ2-3; no reliable D call. The CDR3 extends over 15 amino acids. V lost 3 bases to trimming and J lost 0 bases, with 10 bases between them. Germline V gene sequence: CDR1 MNHNY, CDR2 SVGAGI (reference sequence). The CDR3 is CASSYFLPSTDTQYF. The CDR3 nucleotides read TGTGCCAGCAGTTATTTTCTCCCTAGCACAGATACGCAGTATTTT.

The gene calls are TRBV29-1 and TRBJ1-2; D is unresolved. Trimming removed 6 bases from V and 2 bases from J, with 7 bases in between. The CDR3 sequence is 11 residues long. The germline CDR1 and CDR2 sequences are SQVTM and ANQGSEA. The CDR3: CSVGSNYGYTF. The CDR3 DNA follows: TGCAGCGTAGGATCAAACTATGGCTACACCTTC.

The chain combines TRBV18 with TRBJ2-1; D is unclear. There are 15 residues in the CDR3. Germline V gene data show CDR1 as KGHSH and CDR2 as LQKENI. Trimming cost V 2 bases and J 4 bases, with 12 bases left between them. CDR3 protein: CASSPMGIGYNEQFF. CDR3 nucleotide sequence: TGTGCCAGCTCACCAATGGGAATTGGGTACAATGAGCAGTTCTTC.

This chain uses TRBV7-2 with TRBJ2-5; 9 bases are shared with TRBD2. V shed 8 bases and J 5 bases; nucleotides not matched to a gene: 9. The CDR3 consists of 14 residues. Germline-derived CDR1 and CDR2 are SGHTA and FQGNSA. The CDR3 DNA is TGTGCCAGCGGGTGGGGCGGGAGGGAGGAGACCCAGTACTTC. It encodes CASGWGGREETQYF.

V is TRBV7-4 and J is TRBJ1-2, with TRBD1 as a possible D gene (5 bases). V was shortened by 4 bases and J by 0 bases, with 12 bases between the two germline ends. CDR1 SGHVT and CDR2 SQSDAQ come from the germline V gene. The CDR3 is made up of 15 amino acids. CDR3 sequence (DNA): TGTGCCAGCAGCTCTCCGGGACGGCCTAACTATGGCTACACCTTC. This codes for CASSSPGRPNYGYTF.

V gene TRBV12-3 or TRBV12-4 combines with J gene TRBJ2-1, with 8 bases identical to TRBD1. V gave up 3 bases and J gave up 12 bases; unmatched junction bases: 13. The CDR3 is made up of 15 amino acids. The CDR3 coding sequence is TGTGCCAGCAGTTTTAGGGACAGGTACATTTTAGGGCAGTTCTTC. Protein sequence: CASSFRDRYILGQFF.

This clonotype was seen a single time. The chain carries TRBV7-4 and TRBJ2-1; D gene uncertain. Trimming removed 2 bases at V and 6 bases at J, with 11 bases between. Germline V gene data show CDR1 as SGHVT and CDR2 as SQSDAQ. This CDR3 region has 14 residues. CDR3 sequence (DNA): TGTGCCAGCAGCTTACCAAGCGACGGCAATGAGCAGTTCTTC. Translating gives CASSLPSDGNEQFF.